This entry features one TCR beta chain sequence. The CDR3 runs 18 residues. V was pared by 4 bases and J by 1 base, with 6 bases of the junction left unmatched. Germline lookup yields CDR1 ENHRY and CDR2 SYGVKD. The data were taken from a study of T cell changes during pregnancy in multiple sclerosis. Using immunoSEQ multiplex PCR, the repertoire was profiled, and TCRdb retains in-frame clones only, with some absent. The table shows under 30,000 clones, with more than 90% occurring only once. This chain links TRBV10-3 with TRBJ2-2, with 13 positions matching TRBD2. The sample was CD8+ T cells from peripheral blood mononuclear cells, taken in the third trimester of pregnancy. The clonotype originates from a female donor in good health, enrolled as a control in a pregnancy study. The CDR3 DNA reads TGTGCCATCAGTGCAACACTAGCGGGGGGGAAGAACACCGGGGAGCTGTTTTTT. Amino acids: CAISATLAGGKNTGELFF.